One and the same sample provided the 10 T cell receptor beta chains below, sequenced in a study of PD-1 blockade in classical Hodgkin lymphoma. Documented time point: cycle 4 day 1 (C4D1), after less than seven weeks of nivolumab. Brentuximab vedotin exposure varied among the patients, all of whom had relapsed after autologous stem cell transplantation. Sequencing used immunoSEQ multiplex PCR; TCRdb keeps in-frame clones, though not all of them. The sample consists of about 41,000 clones, 65% to 70% of them appearing once. Sequencing used peripheral blood mononuclear cells (PBMCs), obtained before the fourth cycle of nivolumab. Source of these receptors: a human donor with classical Hodgkin lymphoma.

This chain uses TRBV9 with TRBJ2-1; 10 bases fit TRBD1. The CDR3 runs to 18 residues. Losses at the gene ends were 4 bases for V and 3 bases for J; bases not matched to a gene: 13. Germline CDR1 SGDLS, CDR2 YYNGEE. CDR3 loop: CASSPSGWTGGVYNEQFF. DNA for the CDR3: TGTGCCAGCAGCCCGAGCGGGTGGACAGGGGGTGTCTACAATGAGCAGTTCTTC.

The rearrangement uses TRBV7-9 and TRBJ2-5; perhaps TRBD2 as D (5 bases). Per the germline V gene, CDR1 is SEHNR and CDR2 is FQNEAQ (reference sequence). CDR3 size: 15 residues. V lost 0 bases and J lost 1, with 9 bases in between. This CDR3 reads CASSLAVATQETQYF. The CDR3 DNA follows: TGTGCCAGCAGCTTAGCGGTAGCGACCCAAGAGACCCAGTACTTC.

The chain is built from TRBV4-3 and TRBJ1-1; D possibly corresponds to TRBD1 (6 bases). Germline V gives CDR1 LGHNA, CDR2 YSLEER. This CDR3 spans 17 amino acids. V was cut by 0 bases and J by 5 bases, with 19 bases left in between. CDR3 sequence reads: CASSQDTRGGGGTEAFF. The CDR3 DNA reads TGCGCCAGCAGCCAAGATACTAGAGGAGGGGGGGGAACTGAAGCTTTCTTT.

This chain links TRBV6-5 with TRBJ2-7; 7 bases are a match to TRBD2. Germline CDR1 reads MNHEY; CDR2 reads SVGAGI. This CDR3 has 15 amino acids. The ends lost 0 bases at V and 4 bases at J; junction bases unmatched: 6. CDR3 bases: TGTGCCAGCAGTTACTCGTTCGGGGGGAATTACGAGCAGTACTTC. Amino acids: CASSYSFGGNYEQYF.

The genes are TRBV30 and TRBJ2-7; the D call may be TRBD1 or TRBD2 (7 bases each). Germline assignment: CDR1 GTSNPN and CDR2 SVGIG (reference sequence). This CDR3 is 15 amino acids long. Between the trimmed V and J ends, which lost 5 bases and 0 bases, there was a span of 17 bases. The CDR3 here is CAWGDSPGGSYEQYF. DNA of the CDR3: TGTGCCTGGGGGGACAGCCCGGGGGGCTCCTACGAGCAGTACTTC.

Points on this clone: One junction end disagrees with the germline gene, perhaps due to a read error. V gene TRBV7-7 combines with J gene TRBJ2-2, with D hard to call. Looked up from germline, CDR1 is SSHAT and CDR2 is FNYEAQ (reference sequence). This CDR3 region has 14 residues. CDR3 nucleotide sequence: TGTGCTAGCAGCTTGTCGAAGAACACCGGGGAGCTGTTTTTT. This sequence encodes CASSLSKNTGELFF.

The V call is TRBV19, the J call TRBJ2-3, with D perhaps TRBD2 (6 bases). The CDR3 has 15 amino acids. V shed 2 bases and J shed 1 base, with 10 bases lying between them. Germline V CDR1 and CDR2: LNHDA, SQIVND (reference sequence). The CDR3 region is CASSISAGRTDTQYF. The CDR3 nucleotides are TGTGCCAGTAGTATAAGCGCGGGGCGCACAGATACGCAGTATTTT.

The chain links TRBV27 to TRBJ2-7; 10 bases are a match to TRBD1. Germline CDR1 is MNHEY and CDR2 is SMNVEV (reference sequence). This CDR3 comprises 16 residues. The junction had 14 bases not matched to a gene; V was cut back by 6 bases and J by 6 bases. The CDR3 DNA is TGTGCCAGCAGCCCCTTCCTGCGGGACAGGGGTGCCGAGCAGTACTTC. Translation gives CASSPFLRDRGAEQYF.

V and J are TRBV19 and TRBJ1-5; D remains ambiguous. CDR1 LNHDA and CDR2 SQIVND come from the germline V gene (reference sequence). The CDR3 has 14 amino acids. Trimming pared 3 bases from V and 5 bases from J, leaving 11 bases between. CDR3 DNA: TGTGCCAGTAGTATGGGGAGGGATCATCAGCCCCAGCATTTT. It codes for CASSMGRDHQPQHF.

The chain joins TRBV2 to TRBJ1-1; D is perhaps TRBD1 (5 bases). Per germline, CDR1 SNHLY and CDR2 FYNNEI. The CDR3 sequence is 12 residues long. The germline V and J ends were trimmed by 3 bases and 8 bases, with 10 bases remaining between them. The CDR3 DNA reads as TGTGCCAGCAGTGAGTTGAGGGACGAAGCTTTCTTT. Residues: CASSELRDEAFF.